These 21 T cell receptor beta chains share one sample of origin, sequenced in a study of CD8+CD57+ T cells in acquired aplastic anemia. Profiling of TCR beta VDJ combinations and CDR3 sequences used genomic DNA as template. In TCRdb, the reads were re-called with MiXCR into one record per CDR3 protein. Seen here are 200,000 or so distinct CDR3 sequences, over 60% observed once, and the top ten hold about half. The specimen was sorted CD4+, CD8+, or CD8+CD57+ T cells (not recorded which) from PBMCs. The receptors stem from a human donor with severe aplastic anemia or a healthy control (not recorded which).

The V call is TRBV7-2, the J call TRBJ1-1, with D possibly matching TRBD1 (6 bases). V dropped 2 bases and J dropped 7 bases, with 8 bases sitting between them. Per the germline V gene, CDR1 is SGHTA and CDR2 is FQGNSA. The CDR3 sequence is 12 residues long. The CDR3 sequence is CASSLTGREAFF. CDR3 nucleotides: TGTGCCAGCAGCTTAACAGGGCGTGAAGCTTTCTTT.

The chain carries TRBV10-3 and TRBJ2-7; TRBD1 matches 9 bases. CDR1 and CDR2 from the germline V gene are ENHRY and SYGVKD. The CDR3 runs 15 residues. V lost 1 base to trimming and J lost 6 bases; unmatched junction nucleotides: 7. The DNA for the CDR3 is TGTGCCATCAGTGAGTTGGGACAGGGATCGTTCGAGCAGTACTTC. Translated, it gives CAISELGQGSFEQYF.

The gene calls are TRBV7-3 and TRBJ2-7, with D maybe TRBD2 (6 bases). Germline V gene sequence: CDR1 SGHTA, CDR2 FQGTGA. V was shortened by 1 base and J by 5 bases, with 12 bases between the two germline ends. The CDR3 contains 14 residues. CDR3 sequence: CASSLMAGSHEQYF. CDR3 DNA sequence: TGTGCCAGCAGCTTAATGGCGGGGTCCCACGAGCAGTACTTC.

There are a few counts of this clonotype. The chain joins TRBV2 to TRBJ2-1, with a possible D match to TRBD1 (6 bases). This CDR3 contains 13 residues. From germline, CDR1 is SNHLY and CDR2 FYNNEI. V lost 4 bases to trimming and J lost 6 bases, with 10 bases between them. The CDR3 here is CASSAWTVNEQFF. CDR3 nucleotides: TGTGCCAGCAGTGCATGGACAGTCAATGAGCAGTTCTTC.

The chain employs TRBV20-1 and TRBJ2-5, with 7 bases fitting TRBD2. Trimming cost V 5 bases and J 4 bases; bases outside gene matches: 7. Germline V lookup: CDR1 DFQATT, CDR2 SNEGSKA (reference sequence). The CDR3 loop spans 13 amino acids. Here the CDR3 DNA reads TGCAGTGCTGCCACCGGGGGGAGAGAGACCCAGTACTTC. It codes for CSAATGGRETQYF.

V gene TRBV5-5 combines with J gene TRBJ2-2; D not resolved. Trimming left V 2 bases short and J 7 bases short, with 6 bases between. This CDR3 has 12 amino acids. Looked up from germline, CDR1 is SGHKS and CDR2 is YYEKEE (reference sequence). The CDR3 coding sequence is TGTGCCAGCAGCTTAGTATACGGGGAGCTGTTTTTT. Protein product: CASSLVYGELFF. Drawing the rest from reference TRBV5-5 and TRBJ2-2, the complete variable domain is DAGVTQSPTHLIKTRGQQVTLRCSPISGHKSVSWYQQVLGQGPQFIFQYYEKEERGRGNFPDRFSARQFPNYSSELNVNALLLGDSALYLCASSLVYGELFFGEGSRLTVL.

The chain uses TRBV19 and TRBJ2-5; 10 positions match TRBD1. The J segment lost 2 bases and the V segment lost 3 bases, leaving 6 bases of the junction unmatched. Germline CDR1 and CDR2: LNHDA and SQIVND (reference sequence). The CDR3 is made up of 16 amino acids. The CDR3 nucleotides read TGTGCCAGTAGTATGACAGGGGGCGAAGGTCAAGAGACCCAGTACTTC. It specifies CASSMTGGEGQETQYF.

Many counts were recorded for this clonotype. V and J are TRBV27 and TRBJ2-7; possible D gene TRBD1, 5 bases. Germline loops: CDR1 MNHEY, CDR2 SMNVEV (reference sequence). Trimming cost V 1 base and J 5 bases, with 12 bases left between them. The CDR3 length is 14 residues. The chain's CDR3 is CASSLLSFRDEQYF. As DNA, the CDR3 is TGTGCCAGCAGTTTATTGAGTTTCAGGGACGAGCAGTACTTC.

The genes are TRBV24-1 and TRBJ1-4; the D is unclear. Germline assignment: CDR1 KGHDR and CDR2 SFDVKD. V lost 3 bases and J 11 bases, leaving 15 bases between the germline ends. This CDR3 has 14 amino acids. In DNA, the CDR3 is TGTGCCACCAGTGATGCAGGACCTCTCGGGAAACTGTTTTTT. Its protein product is CATSDAGPLGKLFF.

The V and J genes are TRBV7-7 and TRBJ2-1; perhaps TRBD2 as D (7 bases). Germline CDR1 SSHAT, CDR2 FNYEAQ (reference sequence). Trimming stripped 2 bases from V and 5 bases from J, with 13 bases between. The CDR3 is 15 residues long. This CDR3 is CASSLRGEGDNEQFF. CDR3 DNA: TGTGCCAGCAGCTTAAGGGGGGAGGGAGACAATGAGCAGTTCTTC.

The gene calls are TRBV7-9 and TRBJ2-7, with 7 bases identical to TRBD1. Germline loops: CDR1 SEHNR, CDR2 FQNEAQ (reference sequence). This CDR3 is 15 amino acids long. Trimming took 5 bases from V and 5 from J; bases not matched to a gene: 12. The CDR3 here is CASSPRDRAVNEQYF. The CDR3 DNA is TGTGCCAGCAGCCCCCGGGACAGAGCCGTTAACGAGCAGTACTTC. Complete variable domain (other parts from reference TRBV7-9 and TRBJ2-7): DTGVSQNPRHKITKRGQNVTFRCDPISEHNRLYWYRQTLGQGPEFLTYFQNEAQLEKSRLLSDRFSAERPKGSFSTLEIQRTEQGDSAMYLCASSPRDRAVNEQYFGPGTRLTVT.

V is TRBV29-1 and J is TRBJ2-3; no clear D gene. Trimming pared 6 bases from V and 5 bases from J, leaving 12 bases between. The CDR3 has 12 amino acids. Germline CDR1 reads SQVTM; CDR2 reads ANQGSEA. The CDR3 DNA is TGCAGCGTGGACCCCGCCGGAGATACGCAGTATTTT. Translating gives CSVDPAGDTQYF.

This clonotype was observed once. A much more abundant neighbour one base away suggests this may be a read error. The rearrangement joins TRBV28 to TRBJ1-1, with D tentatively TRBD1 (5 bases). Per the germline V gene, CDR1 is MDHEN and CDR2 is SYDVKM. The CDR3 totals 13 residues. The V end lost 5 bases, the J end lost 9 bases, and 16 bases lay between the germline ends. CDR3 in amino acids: CASSPVDSPKAFF. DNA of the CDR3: TGTGCCAGCAGTCCTGTCGACAGTCCTAAAGCTTTCTTT.

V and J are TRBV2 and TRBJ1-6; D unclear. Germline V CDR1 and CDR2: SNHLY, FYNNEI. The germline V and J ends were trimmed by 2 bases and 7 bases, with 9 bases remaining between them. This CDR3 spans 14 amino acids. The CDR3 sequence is CASSEWRVNSPLHF. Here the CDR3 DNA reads TGTGCCAGCAGTGAATGGCGGGTGAATTCACCCCTCCACTTT.

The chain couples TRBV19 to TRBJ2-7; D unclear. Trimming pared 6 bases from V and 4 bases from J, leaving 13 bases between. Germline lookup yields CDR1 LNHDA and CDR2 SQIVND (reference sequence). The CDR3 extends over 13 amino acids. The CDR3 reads CASRASSGYEQYF. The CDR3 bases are TGTGCCAGTAGAGCCTCCTCCGGGTACGAGCAGTACTTC.

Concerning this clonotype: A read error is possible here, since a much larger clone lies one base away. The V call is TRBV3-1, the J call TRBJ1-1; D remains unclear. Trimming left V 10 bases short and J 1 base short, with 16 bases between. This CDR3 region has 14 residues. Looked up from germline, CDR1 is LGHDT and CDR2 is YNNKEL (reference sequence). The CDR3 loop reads CANRSDNTNTEAFF. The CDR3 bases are TGTGCCAACAGATCAGACAACACGAACACTGAAGCTTTCTTT.

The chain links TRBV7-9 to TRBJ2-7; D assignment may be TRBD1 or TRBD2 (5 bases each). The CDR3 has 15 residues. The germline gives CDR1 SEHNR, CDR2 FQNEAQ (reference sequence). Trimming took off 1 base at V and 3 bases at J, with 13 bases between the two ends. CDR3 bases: TGTGCCAGCAGCTTAGGAACGGGACGGATCTACGAGCAGTACTTC. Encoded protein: CASSLGTGRIYEQYF.

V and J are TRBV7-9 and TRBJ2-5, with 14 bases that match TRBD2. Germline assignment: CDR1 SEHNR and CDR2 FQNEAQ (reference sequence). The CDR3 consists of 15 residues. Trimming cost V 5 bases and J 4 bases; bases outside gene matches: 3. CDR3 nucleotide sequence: TGTGCCAGCAGCATAGGGACTAGCGGGGGAGAGACCCAGTACTTC. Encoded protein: CASSIGTSGGETQYF.

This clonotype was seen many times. The CDR3: CASSLLAGSQETQYF. The CDR3 DNA is TGTGCCAGCAGTTTACTAGCGGGATCTCAAGAGACCCAGTACTTC. The J gene is TRBJ2-5, the V gene TRBV6-2 or TRBV6-3; the match to TRBD2 covers 10 bases. CDR1 MNHEY and CDR2 SVGEGT come from the germline V gene. V was pared by 4 bases and J by 2 bases, with 4 bases of the junction left unmatched. The CDR3 has 15 residues.

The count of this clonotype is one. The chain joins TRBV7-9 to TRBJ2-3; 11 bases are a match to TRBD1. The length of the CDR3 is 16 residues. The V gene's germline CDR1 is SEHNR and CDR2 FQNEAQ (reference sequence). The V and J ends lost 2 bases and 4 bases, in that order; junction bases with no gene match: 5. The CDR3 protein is CASSLPGQGAPDTQYF. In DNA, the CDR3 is TGTGCCAGCAGCTTACCCGGACAGGGGGCCCCAGATACGCAGTATTTT.

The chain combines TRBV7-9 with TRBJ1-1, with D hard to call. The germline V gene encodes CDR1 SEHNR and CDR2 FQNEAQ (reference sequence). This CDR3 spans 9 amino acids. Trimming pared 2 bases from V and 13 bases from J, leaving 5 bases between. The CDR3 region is CASSLNVFF. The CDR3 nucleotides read TGTGCCAGCAGCTTAAATGTTTTCTTT. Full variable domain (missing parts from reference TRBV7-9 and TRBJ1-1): DTGVSQNPRHKITKRGQNVTFRCDPISEHNRLYWYRQTLGQGPEFLTYFQNEAQLEKSRLLSDRFSAERPKGSFSTLEIQRTEQGDSAMYLCASSLNVFFGQGTRLTVV.